A single sample gave rise to the 13 T cell receptor beta chains below, sequenced in a study of tissue T cells after allogeneic stem cell transplantation. The time point: mouse harvest day 14 after allogeneic transplant. The graft held 10^6 splenic CD5+ T cells and 10^7 T-cell-depleted bone marrow cells. Some clones are missing from TCRdb's copy, which holds only in-frame ones; the method was immunoSEQ multiplex PCR. This table has fewer than 3,500 clones, roughly 50% appearing once. Source material: gut tissue. All receptors derive from a female BALB/c mouse given C57BL/6 T cells with graft-versus-host disease after an allogeneic hematopoietic cell transplant.

As to this clone: Any gene name here is a mouse gene name. Read data end 1 residue before the CDR3 end; the end is taken from the germline J gene. This chain uses TRBV5 with TRBJ2-7; 9 bases line up with TRBD2. V lost 5 bases to trimming and J lost 0 bases; unmatched junction nucleotides: 2. CDR1 is LGHNA, CDR2 YNLKQL, per germline (reference sequence). CDR3 length: 14 residues. This CDR3 is CASSTGGPSYEQYF. The DNA read from the CDR3 is TGTGCCAGCAGCACTGGGGGGCCCTCCTATGAACAGTAC.

Notes on this clone: Germline and genes: mouse. From the germline J gene comes the end of the CDR3, since the read stops 1 residue before it. V gene TRBV19 combines with J gene TRBJ2-4, with 11 bases aligning to TRBD2. Germline V gene sequence: CDR1 FNHDT, CDR2 SITEND (reference sequence). The CDR3 runs 14 residues. V was pared by 4 bases and J by 3 bases, with 1 base of the junction left unmatched. The CDR3 sequence is CASSRDWGQNTLYF. The CDR3 DNA, read in part, is TGTGCCAGCAGTCGGGACTGGGGGCAAAACACCTTGTAC. Combining the CDR3 with reference TRBV19 and TRBJ2-4 gives the whole variable domain GGIITQTPKFLIGQEGQKLTLKCQQNFNHDTMYWYRQDSGKGLRLIYYSITENDLQKGDLSEGYDASREKKSSFSLTVTSAQKNEMAVFLCASSRDWGQNTLYFGAGTRLSVL.

Comment on this clone: The genes are named according to mouse. The read finishes 1 residue shy of the CDR3 end, and the germline J gene is used to complete it. This rearrangement joins TRBV23 to TRBJ2-5; TRBD1, as called in the table, went unchecked against the DNA. From germline, CDR1 is KGHTA and CDR2 FQNQQP. The length of the CDR3 is 13 residues. CDR3 DNA, as far as it was read: TGCTCCAGCAGTCAAAGGGACAGGGACACCCAGTAC. It encodes CSSSQRDRDTQY. The full-length CDR3 reads as CSSSQRDRDTQYF.

Remarks on this clone: The genes are named according to mouse. The read ends 1 residue early relative to the CDR3; the germline J gene fills the gap. This chain uses TRBV13-1 with TRBJ2-4, with 8 bases identical to TRBD2. In germline, CDR1 is NSHNY, CDR2 SYGAGN. V shed 0 bases and J 6 bases; nucleotides not matched to a gene: 3. The CDR3 totals 14 residues. CDR3 DNA, as far as it was read: TGTGCCAGCAGTGATGAGGGGGGGGCGAACACCTTGTAC. It specifies CASSDEGGANTLY. The whole CDR3 sequence reads CASSDEGGANTLYF.

This clone is labeled as large. The genes are named according to mouse. From the germline J gene comes the end of the CDR3, since the read stops 1 residue before it. V usage is TRBV12-2 and J usage is TRBJ2-1; 12 bases are a match to TRBD2. The V and J ends lost 0 bases and 4 bases, in that order; junction bases with no gene match: 3. Germline V gene sequence: CDR1 SGHLS, CDR2 HYDKME. The length of the CDR3 is 16 residues. The part of the CDR3 DNA that was read is TGTGCCAGCTCTCTCGGACTGGGGGGGAAATATGCTGAGCAGTTC. It is translated as CASSLGLGGKYAEQF. The whole CDR3 sequence is CASSLGLGGKYAEQFF.

A word on this clone: Gene names are mouse gene names. The DNA ends 1 residue before the CDR3 does, and the rest of the CDR3 is filled in from the germline J gene. V is TRBV13-2 and J is TRBJ2-7; the match to TRBD2 covers 12 bases. V lost 5 bases to trimming and J lost 4 bases; unmatched junction nucleotides: 1. The CDR3 is made up of 13 amino acids. CDR1 and CDR2 from the germline V gene are NNHNN and SYGAGS (reference sequence). The sequenced CDR3 bases are TGTGCCAGCGGCGGGACTGGGGGGTATGAACAGTAC. This codes for CASGGTGGYEQY. The CDR3 reads in full as CASGGTGGYEQYF.

Remarks on this clone: The genes are named according to mouse. The CDR3 end lies 1 residue beyond the end of the read and is filled in from the germline J gene. The chain is built from TRBV23 and TRBJ2-4; the table calls TRBD2, which could not be checked here. The CDR3 contains 13 residues. In germline, CDR1 is KGHTA, CDR2 FQNQQP. The DNA read from the CDR3 is TGCTCCAGCAGTCCGGGACTGGGGAACACCTTGTAC. This gives the protein CSSSPGLGNTLY. The entire CDR3 protein reads CSSSPGLGNTLYF.

This clone was found a few times. Gene and germline names: mouse. The read ends 1 residue before the CDR3 terminus; that terminus is restored from the germline J gene. The gene calls are TRBV19 and TRBJ2-1, with D uncertain. Trimming removed 2 bases from V and 1 base from J, with 10 bases in between. Germline-derived CDR1 and CDR2 are FNHDT and SITEND (reference sequence). The CDR3 loop spans 15 amino acids. The CDR3 is CASSIRNKNYAEQFF. The sequenced CDR3 bases are TGTGCCAGCAGTATTAGGAACAAGAACTATGCTGAGCAGTTC.

Concerning this clone itself: Gene names denote mouse genes. The read gets to within 1 residue of the CDR3 end, and the germline J gene fills in the rest. The chain is built from TRBV1 and TRBJ1-2; 11 positions agree with TRBD1. Germline V gene lookup returns CDR1 NSQYPW and CDR2 LRSPGD (reference sequence). V dropped 4 bases and J dropped 2; count of bases not matched to a gene: 3. The CDR3 covers 15 residues. Partial CDR3 DNA: TGCACCTGCAGTGGGACAGGGGGCAGGAACTCCGACTACACC. As protein: CTCSGTGGRNSDYT. The CDR3 in full is CTCSGTGGRNSDYTF.

A word on this clone: Gene names are the mouse ones. The CDR3 bases that were read are TGTGCCAGCAGTGATGGAGGGAGGAACACAGAAGTCTTC. Protein product: CASSDGGRNTEVF. The full CDR3 reads CASSDGGRNTEVFF. The chain joins TRBV13-1 to TRBJ1-1, with D hard to call. Read data end 1 residue before the CDR3 end; the end is taken from the germline J gene. The length of the CDR3 is 14 residues. V was cut by 0 bases and J by 1 base, with 7 bases left in between. Germline CDR1 and CDR2: NSHNY and SYGAGN.

A remark on this clone: The gene symbols are mouse symbols. The observed sequence ends 1 residue before the CDR3 terminus, with the missing tail filled in from the germline J gene. V is TRBV24 and J is TRBJ2-7; 12 bases map to TRBD2. The J segment lost 6 bases and the V segment lost 4 bases, leaving 4 bases of the junction unmatched. The CDR3 is made up of 14 amino acids. Germline CDR1 is KGHTA and CDR2 is FRNEEI. CDR3 amino acids: CASSQTGGAREQYF. The CDR3 DNA, read in part, is TGTGCCAGCAGTCAGACTGGGGGGGCGCGTGAACAGTAC.

The sample holds one count of this clone. Gene names are mouse gene names. The CDR3 end lies 1 residue beyond the end of the read and is filled in from the germline J gene. The chain joins TRBV13-2 to TRBJ2-1; D gene unclear. Trimming left V 3 bases short and J 3 bases short, with 4 bases between. The CDR3 has 12 residues. The germline gives CDR1 NNHNN, CDR2 SYGAGS (reference sequence). The covered CDR3 bases are TGTGCCAGCGGTGGTCTCTATGCTGAGCAGTTC. Translated: CASGGLYAEQF. The CDR3 reads in full as CASGGLYAEQFF.

Of note for this clone: Germline and genes: mouse. The sequenced CDR3 bases are TGTGCAAGCAGCCCCCGGACAGACACAGAAGTCTTC. The encoded protein is CASSPRTDTEVF. The entire CDR3 reads CASSPRTDTEVFF. V is TRBV16 and J is TRBJ1-1; a possible D gene is TRBD1 (6 bases). The CDR3 end falls 1 residue outside the read, so it is completed with the germline J gene. The V gene lost 5 bases and the J gene lost 3 bases, with 10 bases spanning the gap. This CDR3 spans 13 amino acids. The V gene's germline CDR1 is SGHSA and CDR2 FRNQAP.